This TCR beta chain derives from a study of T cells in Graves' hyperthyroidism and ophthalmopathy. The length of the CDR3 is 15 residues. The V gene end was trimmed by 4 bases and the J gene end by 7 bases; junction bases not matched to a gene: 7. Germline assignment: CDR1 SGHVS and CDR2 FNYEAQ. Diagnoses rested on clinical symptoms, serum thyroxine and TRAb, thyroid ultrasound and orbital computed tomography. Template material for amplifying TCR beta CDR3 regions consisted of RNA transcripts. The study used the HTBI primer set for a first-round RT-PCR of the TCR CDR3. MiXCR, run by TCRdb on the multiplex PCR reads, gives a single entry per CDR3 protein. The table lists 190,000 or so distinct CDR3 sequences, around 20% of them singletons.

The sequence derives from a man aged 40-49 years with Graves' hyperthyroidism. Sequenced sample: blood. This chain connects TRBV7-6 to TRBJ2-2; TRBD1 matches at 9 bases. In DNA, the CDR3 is TGTGCCAGCAGCTCACTAGGGACAGGGATCGGGGAGCTGTTTTTT. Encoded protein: CASSSLGTGIGELFF.